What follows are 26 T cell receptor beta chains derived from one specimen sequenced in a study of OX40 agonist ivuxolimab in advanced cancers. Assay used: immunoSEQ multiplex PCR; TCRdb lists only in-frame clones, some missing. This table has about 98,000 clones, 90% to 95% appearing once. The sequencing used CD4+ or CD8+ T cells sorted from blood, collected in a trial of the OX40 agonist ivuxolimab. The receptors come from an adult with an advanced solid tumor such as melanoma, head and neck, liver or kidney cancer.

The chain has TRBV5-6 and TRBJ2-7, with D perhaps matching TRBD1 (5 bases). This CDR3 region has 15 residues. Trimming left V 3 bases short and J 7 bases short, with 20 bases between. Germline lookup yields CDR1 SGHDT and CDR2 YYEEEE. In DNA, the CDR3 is TGTGCCAGCAGCTCTCTCTGGACCTTTAGGGGTGAGCAGTACTTC. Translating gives CASSSLWTFRGEQYF.

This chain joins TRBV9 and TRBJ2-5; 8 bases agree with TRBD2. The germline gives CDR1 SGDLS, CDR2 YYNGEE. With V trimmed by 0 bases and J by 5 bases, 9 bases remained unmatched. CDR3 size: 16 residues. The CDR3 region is CASSVGLAGLTETQYF. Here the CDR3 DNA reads TGTGCCAGCAGCGTAGGGCTAGCGGGCTTAACGGAGACCCAGTACTTC. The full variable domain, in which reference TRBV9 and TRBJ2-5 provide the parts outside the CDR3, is DSGVTQTPKHLITATGQRVTLRCSPRSGDLSVYWYQQSLDQGLQFLIQYYNGEERAKGNILERFSAQQFPDLHSELNLSSLELGDSALYFCASSVGLAGLTETQYFGPGTRLLVL.

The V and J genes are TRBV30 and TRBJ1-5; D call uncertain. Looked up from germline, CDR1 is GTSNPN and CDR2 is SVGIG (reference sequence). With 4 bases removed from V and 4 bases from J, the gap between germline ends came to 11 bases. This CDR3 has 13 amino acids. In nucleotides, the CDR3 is TGTGCCTGGAAGGGTTTCGGAAATCAGCCCCAGCATTTT. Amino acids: CAWKGFGNQPQHF.

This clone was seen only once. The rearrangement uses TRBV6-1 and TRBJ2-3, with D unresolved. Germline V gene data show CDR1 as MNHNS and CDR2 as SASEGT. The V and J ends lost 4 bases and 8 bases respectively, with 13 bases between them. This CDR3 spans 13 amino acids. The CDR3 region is CASSGVRAGTQYF. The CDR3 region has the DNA TGTGCCAGCAGTGGGGTAAGGGCAGGTACGCAGTATTTT.

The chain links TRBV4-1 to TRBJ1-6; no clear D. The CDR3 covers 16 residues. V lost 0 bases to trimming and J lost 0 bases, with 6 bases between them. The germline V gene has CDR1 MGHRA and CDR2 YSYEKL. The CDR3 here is CASSQDVASYNSPLHF. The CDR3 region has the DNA TGCGCCAGCAGCCAAGATGTGGCCTCCTATAATTCACCCCTCCACTTT.

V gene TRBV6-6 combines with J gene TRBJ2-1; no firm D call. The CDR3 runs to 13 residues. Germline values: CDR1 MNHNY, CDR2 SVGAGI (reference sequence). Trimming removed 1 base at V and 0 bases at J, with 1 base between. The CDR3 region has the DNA TGTGCCAGCAGTTACTACTCCTACAATGAGCAGTTCTTC. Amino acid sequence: CASSYYSYNEQFF.

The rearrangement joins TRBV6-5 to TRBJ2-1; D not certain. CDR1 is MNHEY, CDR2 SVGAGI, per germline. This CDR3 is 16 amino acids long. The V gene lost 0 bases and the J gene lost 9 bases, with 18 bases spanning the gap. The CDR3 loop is CASSYSMARVRVEQFF. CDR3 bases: TGTGCCAGCAGTTACTCGATGGCCCGGGTAAGGGTTGAGCAGTTCTTC.

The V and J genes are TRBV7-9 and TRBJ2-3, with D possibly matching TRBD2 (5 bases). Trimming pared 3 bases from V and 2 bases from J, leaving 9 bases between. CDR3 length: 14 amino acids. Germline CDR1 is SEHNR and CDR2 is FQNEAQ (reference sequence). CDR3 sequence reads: CASSFEGSTDTQYF. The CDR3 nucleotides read TGTGCCAGCAGCTTTGAGGGATCCACAGATACGCAGTATTTT.

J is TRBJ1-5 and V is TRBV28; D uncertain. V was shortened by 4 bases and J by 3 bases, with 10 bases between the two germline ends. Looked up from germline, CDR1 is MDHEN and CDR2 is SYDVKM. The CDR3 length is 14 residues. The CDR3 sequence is CASSYTGTNQPQHF. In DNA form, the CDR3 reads TGTGCCAGCAGTTATACCGGTACCAATCAGCCCCAGCATTTT. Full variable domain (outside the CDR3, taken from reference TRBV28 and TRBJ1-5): DVKVTQSSRYLVKRTGEKVFLECVQDMDHENMFWYRQDPGLGLRLIYFSYDVKMKEKGDIPEGYSVSREKKERFSLILESASTNQTSMYLCASSYTGTNQPQHFGDGTRLSIL.

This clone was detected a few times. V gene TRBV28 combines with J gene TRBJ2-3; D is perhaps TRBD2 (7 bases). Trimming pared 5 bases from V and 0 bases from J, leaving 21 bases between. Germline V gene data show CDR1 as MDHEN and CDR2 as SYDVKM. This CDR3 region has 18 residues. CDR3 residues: CASSAVAGAFLSTDTQYF. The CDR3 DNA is TGTGCCAGCAGTGCTGTGGCGGGGGCCTTCCTTAGCACAGATACGCAGTATTTT.

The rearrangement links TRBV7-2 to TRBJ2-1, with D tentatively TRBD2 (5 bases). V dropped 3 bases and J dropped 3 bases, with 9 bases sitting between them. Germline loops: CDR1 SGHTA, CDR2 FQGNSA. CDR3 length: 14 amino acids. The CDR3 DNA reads TGTGCCAGCAGCTTTGGAGGCGGCTACAATGAGCAGTTCTTC. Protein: CASSFGGGYNEQFF. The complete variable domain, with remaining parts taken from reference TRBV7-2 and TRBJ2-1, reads GAGVSQSPSNKVTEKGKDVELRCDPISGHTALYWYRQSLGQGLEFLIYFQGNSAPDKSGLPSDRFSAERTGGSVSTLTIQRTQQEDSAVYLCASSFGGGYNEQFFGPGTRLTVL.

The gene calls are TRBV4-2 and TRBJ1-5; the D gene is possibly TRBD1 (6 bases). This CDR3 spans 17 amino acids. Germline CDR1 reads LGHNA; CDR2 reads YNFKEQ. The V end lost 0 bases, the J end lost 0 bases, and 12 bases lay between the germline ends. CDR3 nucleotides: TGTGCCAGCAGCCAAGAGAGACAGGAGGTTAGCAATCAGCCCCAGCATTTT. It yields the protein CASSQERQEVSNQPQHF.

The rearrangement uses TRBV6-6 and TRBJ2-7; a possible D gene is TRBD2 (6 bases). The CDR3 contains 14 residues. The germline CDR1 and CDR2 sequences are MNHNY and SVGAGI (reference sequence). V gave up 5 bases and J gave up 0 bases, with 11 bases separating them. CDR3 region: CASSARLDSYEQYF. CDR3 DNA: TGTGCCAGCAGTGCCCGACTAGACTCCTACGAGCAGTACTTC.

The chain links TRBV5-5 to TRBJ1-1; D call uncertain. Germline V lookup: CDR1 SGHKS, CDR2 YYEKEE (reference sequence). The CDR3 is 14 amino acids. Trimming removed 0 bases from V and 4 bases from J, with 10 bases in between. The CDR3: CASSLGWVSTEAFF. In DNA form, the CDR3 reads TGTGCCAGCAGCTTGGGATGGGTGAGCACTGAAGCTTTCTTT.

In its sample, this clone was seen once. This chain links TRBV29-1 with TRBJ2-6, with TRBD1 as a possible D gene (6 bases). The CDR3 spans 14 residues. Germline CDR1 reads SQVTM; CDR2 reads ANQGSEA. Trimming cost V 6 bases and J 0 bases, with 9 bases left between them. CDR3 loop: CSVRTVSGANVLTF. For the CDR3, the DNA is TGCAGCGTCCGGACAGTCTCTGGGGCCAACGTCCTGACTTTC.

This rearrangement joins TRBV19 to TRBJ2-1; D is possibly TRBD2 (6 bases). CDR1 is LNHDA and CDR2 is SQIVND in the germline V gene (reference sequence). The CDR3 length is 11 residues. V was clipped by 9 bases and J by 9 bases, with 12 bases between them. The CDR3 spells CASRLAFEQFF. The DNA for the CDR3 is TGTGCCAGCCGGCTAGCGTTTGAGCAGTTCTTC. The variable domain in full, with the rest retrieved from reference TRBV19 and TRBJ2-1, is DGGITQSPKYLFRKEGQNVTLSCEQNLNHDAMYWYRQDPGQGLRLIYYSQIVNDFQKGDIAEGYSVSREKKESFPLTVTSAQKNPTAFYLCASRLAFEQFFGPGTRLTVL.

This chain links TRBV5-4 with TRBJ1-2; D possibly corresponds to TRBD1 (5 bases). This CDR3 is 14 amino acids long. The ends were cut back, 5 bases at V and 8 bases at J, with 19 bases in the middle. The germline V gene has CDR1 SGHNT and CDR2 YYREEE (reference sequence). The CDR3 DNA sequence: TGTGCCAGCAGGAACGTCGGGGGGAAGCAAGGCTACACCTTC. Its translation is CASRNVGGKQGYTF.

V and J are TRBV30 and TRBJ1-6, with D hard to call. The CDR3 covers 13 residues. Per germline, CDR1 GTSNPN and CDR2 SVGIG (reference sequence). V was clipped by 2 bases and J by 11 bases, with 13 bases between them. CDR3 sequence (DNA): TGTGCCTGGAGTTCAAGTTTTGTAGCACCCCTCCACTTT. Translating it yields CAWSSSFVAPLHF.

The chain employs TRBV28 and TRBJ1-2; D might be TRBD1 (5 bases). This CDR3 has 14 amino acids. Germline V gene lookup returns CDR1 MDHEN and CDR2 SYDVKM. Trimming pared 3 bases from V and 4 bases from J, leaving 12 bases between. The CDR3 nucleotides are TGTGCCAGCAGTTTTCCCGGGACTTCCTATGGCTACACCTTC. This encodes CASSFPGTSYGYTF.

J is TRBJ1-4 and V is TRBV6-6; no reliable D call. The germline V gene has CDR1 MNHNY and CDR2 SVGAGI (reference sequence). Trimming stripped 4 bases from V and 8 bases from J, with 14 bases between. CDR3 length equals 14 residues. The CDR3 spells CASSWPGGGEKLFF. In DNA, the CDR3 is TGTGCCAGCAGTTGGCCCGGCGGTGGAGAAAAACTGTTTTTT.

CDR3 nucleotide sequence: TGTGCCAGCAGTTCCTATCCGGGGGGATCCTACGAGCAGTACTTC. This gives the protein CASSSYPGGSYEQYF. V usage is TRBV6-6 and J usage is TRBJ2-7; 7 bases fit TRBD2. The CDR3 loop spans 15 amino acids. From germline, CDR1 is MNHNY and CDR2 SVGAGI (reference sequence). The junction had 7 bases not matched to a gene; V was cut back by 4 bases and J by 1 base.

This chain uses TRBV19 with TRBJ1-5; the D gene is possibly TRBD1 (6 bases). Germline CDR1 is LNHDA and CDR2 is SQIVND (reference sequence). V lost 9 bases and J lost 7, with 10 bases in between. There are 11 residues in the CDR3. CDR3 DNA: TGTGCCAGACACAGGGAACAGCCCCAGCATTTT. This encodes CARHREQPQHF.

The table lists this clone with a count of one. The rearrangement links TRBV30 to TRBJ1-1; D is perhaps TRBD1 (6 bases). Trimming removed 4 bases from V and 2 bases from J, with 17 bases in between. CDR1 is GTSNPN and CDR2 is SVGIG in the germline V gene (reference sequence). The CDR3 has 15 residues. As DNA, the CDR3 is TGTGCCTGGACTCCACCGGGACACAAAAACACTGAAGCTTTCTTT. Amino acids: CAWTPPGHKNTEAFF.

CDR3 region: CASSYGAITGTEAFF. The CDR3 bases are TGTGCCAGCAGTTACGGGGCAATCACAGGCACTGAAGCTTTCTTT. This chain links TRBV6-6 with TRBJ1-1; tentatively, D is TRBD1 (5 bases). Trimming removed 2 bases from V and 4 bases from J, with 14 bases in between. CDR1 MNHNY and CDR2 SVGAGI come from the germline V gene (reference sequence). This CDR3 region has 15 residues.

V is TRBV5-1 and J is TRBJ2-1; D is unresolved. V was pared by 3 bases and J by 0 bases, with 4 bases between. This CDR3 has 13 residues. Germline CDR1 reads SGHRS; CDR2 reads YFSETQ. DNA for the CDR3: TGCGCCAGCAGCTCGAGCTCCTACAATGAGCAGTTCTTC. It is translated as CASSSSSYNEQFF.

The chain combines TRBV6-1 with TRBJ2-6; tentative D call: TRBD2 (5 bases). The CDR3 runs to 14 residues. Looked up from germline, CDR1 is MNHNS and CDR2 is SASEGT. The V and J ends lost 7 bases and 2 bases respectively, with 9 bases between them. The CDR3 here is CASKDYPGANVLTF. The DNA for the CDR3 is TGTGCCAGCAAAGACTATCCTGGGGCCAACGTCCTGACTTTC.